This paragraph covers one TCR beta chain sequence. The repertoire was sequenced with immunoSEQ multiplex PCR; TCRdb's copy has only in-frame clones and lacks some. The sample carries 70,000 or so clones, around 90% recorded once. The entry originates in a study of technical replicates of blood from a few donors. The sequence derives from a human donor in good health. Some clones in this sample may be carry-over from other donors' samples. Sequencing used PBMCs.

CDR3 sequence (DNA): TGCGCCAGCAGCCCAGAGGGTGGGAGGGCCTACGAGCAGTACTTC. It yields the protein CASSPEGGRAYEQYF. The chain carries TRBV5-1 and TRBJ2-7, with 7 positions matching TRBD2. V lost 4 bases to trimming and J lost 2 bases; unmatched junction nucleotides: 9. This CDR3 spans 15 amino acids. Germline loops: CDR1 SGHRS, CDR2 YFSETQ.